There are many counts of the clone carrying this TCR beta chain. Its antigen is not known. The sample belongs to a study of T-cell memory formation after mild COVID-19. Germline V gene lookup returns CDR1 SGHRS and CDR2 YFSETQ. This CDR3 has 16 amino acids. V dropped 5 bases and J dropped 6; count of bases not matched to a gene: 13. From 5'RACE with constant-segment primers came TCR alpha and TCR beta cDNA libraries that carried sample barcodes and UMIs. TCRdb itself ran the 5' RACE reads through MiXCR, one entry per CDR3 protein. The data hold roughly 120,000 distinct CDR3 sequences, with roughly 15% observed a single time. Study-wide points: Among CD4+ contracting clones, most were CM and EM, and CD8+ ones EMRA.

V usage is TRBV5-1 and J usage is TRBJ2-3, with TRBD2 matching 9 bases. This clonotype was sampled from an adult woman who had mild COVID-19 (a few samples of this study predate the infection). Cell type and time point are not known. Sequencing used PBMCs or a T cell subset sorted from them (not recorded which). CDR3 nucleotide sequence: TGCGCCAGCAGGCCGTCAGCGGGGGGTGCCGGGGATACGCAGTATTTT. Protein product: CASRPSAGGAGDTQYF.